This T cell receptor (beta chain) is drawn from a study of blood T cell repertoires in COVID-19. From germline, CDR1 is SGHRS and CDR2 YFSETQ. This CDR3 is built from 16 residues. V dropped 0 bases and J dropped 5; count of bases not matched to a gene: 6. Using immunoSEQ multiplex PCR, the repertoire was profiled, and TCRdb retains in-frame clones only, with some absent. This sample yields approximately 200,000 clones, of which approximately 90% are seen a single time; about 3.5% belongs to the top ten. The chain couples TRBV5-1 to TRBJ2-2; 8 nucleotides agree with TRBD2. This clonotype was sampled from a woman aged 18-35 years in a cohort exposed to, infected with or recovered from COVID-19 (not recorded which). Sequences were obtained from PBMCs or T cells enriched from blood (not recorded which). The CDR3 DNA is TGCGCCAGCAGCTTGGCAGCGGGAGTAGGTACCGGGGAGCTGTTTTTT. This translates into CASSLAAGVGTGELFF. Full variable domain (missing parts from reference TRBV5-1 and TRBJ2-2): KAGVTQTPRYLIKTRGQQVTLSCSPISGHRSVSWYQQTPGQGLQFLFEYFSETQRNKGNFPGRFSGRQFSNSRSEMNVSTLELGDSALYLCASSLAAGVGTGELFFGEGSRLTVL.